The present entry profiles one T cell receptor (beta chain) with its context. It lacks a known antigen. This may be a read error: a much more frequent sequence differs by one nucleotide. The donors were roughly 39 Caucasian individuals from Russia, aged 6 to 90 years, who were systemically healthy. Roughly 11 milliliters of peripheral blood were drawn from each donor into EDTA-treated Vacutainer tubes. Ficoll-Paque density-gradient centrifugation was used to isolate PBMCs, with at least 6 million per sample. Trizol reagent was used to extract total RNA from the PBMCs, yielding at least 5.5 micrograms per sample. For every donor, flow cytometry on a PBMC aliquot measured the percentage of naive CD45RAhigh/CD27high T cells. This record comes from a study of blood T cells in healthy people across ages (dated by TCRdb to about 2015). Concerning the study at large: Template switching captured roughly one uniquely barcoded TCR beta cDNA molecule per two T cells in model experiments. To track age-related changes in TCR beta repertoire diversity, the study relied on deep sequencing normalized with unique cDNA molecular identifiers. Donors were grouped into four age groups: young (average roughly 17 years), middle-aged (39), aged (around 60) and long-lived (approximately 75). Donors of different ages were randomly distributed across sequencing lanes to avoid experimental bias. Two additional independent replicas of 1 million unique cDNA reads from the same blood draw were analyzed for two donors (one aged 18 to 29 and one aged 80 or older).

From the cysteine through the phenylalanine, the CDR3 covers 15 amino acids. Only the CDR3 part of the read is kept: 45 bases, read in frame from the first base. The germline V gene (reference sequence) sets CDR1 to DFQATT and CDR2 to SNEGSKA. Ends trimmed: V by 6 bases, J by 7 bases; bases unmatched to a gene: 13. Library method: 5' RACE. Sequenced on an Illumina HiSeq 2500. A second PCR of about 7 to 12 cycles was run with a J-beta primer mix and a sample-barcoded 5' primer. A template-switch 5' adaptor carrying 12 random nucleotides introduced a unique molecular identifier onto each TCR beta cDNA molecule. At least 2.5 million CDR3-containing paired-end reads were obtained from each sample. First-strand cDNA was synthesized from all RNA with the Mint cDNA synthesis kit, primed by a TRBC-specific oligonucleotide. Following uracil-DNA glycosylase treatment, all cDNA underwent a first 18-cycle PCR with the universal primers M1SS and BC2_uni_R. The source study handled its data this way. Normalization of each sample was performed by random selection of 1 million high-quality reads, each carrying a distinct molecular identifier. Reads with shared molecular identifiers were discarded instead of being binned into consensus sequences. MiTCR, run with a Q25 quality threshold and the strictest error-elimination algorithm, handled CDR3 identification, clonotype clustering and error correction. A nonparametric unseen species model with Euler transformation was used to estimate a lower bound on total TCR beta diversity. TCRdb reprocessed the public reads (quality trimming at Q25 with fastp, clone calling with MiXCR) and kept in-frame beta chains. Identical CDR3 protein sequences are pooled into one entry, listed with their most common genes and DNA. TCRdb's processing, not the authors' own work, is the source of the V and J calls. Present in this sample are around 650,000 distinct CDR3 sequences, around 32% of which were seen just once. 15% of the sample lies in the top ten.

What the research found in general, with its limitations: Observed TCR beta diversity per million T cells fell roughly linearly with age, and a significant reduction was already apparent by age approximately 40. Compared with the aged group, the long-lived group had more naive CD4+ T cells, fewer expanded clones and increased TCR diversity, suggesting age selection. Estimates of total diversity from one million sequenced T cells were regarded as lower bounds and underestimates. The percentage of naive T cells measured by flow cytometry correlated strongly with observed TCR beta diversity. Since profiling was done on bulk unsorted PBMCs, naive and antigen-experienced compartments could not be conclusively compared. The CMV infection status of donors was not known, potentially confounding age-related changes in expanded clonotypes.

The clonotype was recovered from a woman of 80 years or more in good health. Donor details come from another sample of the same person, matched by shared clones. This receptor chain uses TRBV20-1 and TRBJ2-7; 12 bases in between match TRBD2. Sequencing was carried out using blood. The DNA is TGCAGTGCCATACCGGGACTAGCGGGCTTCAATGAGCAGTACTTC. Translation gives CSAIPGLAGFNEQYF.